The rows below give T cell receptor beta chains drawn from one sample of a study of cytomegalovirus exposure and HLA in healthy donors. The repertoire was sequenced with immunoSEQ multiplex PCR; TCRdb's copy has only in-frame clones and lacks some. The data show some 120,000 clones, approximately 75% seen once. The sequencing input was PBMCs. These receptors were collected from a man younger than 40 in good health and CMV-seronegative. Each CDR3 is given with its conserved first and last residue. The order of the fields is D gene, CDR3 length, J gene, V gene, clone size, CDR3 DNA, CDR3 protein. D genes are given only for firm matches. A clone size is listed for some rows: how often the clone was seen (once, few, many), or a class if it is expanded.

D: NA
length: 14
J: TRBJ1-2
V: TRBV6-5
size: few
DNA: TGTGCCAGCAGTTACGTCCCGGGTGGCTATGGCTACACCTTC
CDR3: CASSYVPGGYGYTF

D: NA
length: 14
J: TRBJ2-5
V: TRBV7-3
size: NA
DNA: TGTGCCAGCAGCTTAGGAAACCAGGGAGAGACCCAGTACTTC
CDR3: CASSLGNQGETQYF

D: NA
length: 14
J: TRBJ2-3
V: TRBV29-1
size: NA
DNA: TGCAGCGTTGAGCCCCCGCGGGGTAGGGATACGCAGTATTTT
CDR3: CSVEPPRGRDTQYF

D: TRBD1
length: 14
J: TRBJ2-7
V: TRBV19
size: NA
DNA: TGTGCCAGTAGTATGACAGGGACATCCTACGAGCAGTACTTC
CDR3: CASSMTGTSYEQYF

D: TRBD2
length: 15
J: TRBJ2-4
V: TRBV4-1
size: NA
DNA: TGCGCCAGCAGCCAGGTCATAGCGGGGTGGAACATTCAGTACTTC
CDR3: CASSQVIAGWNIQYF

D: NA
length: 14
J: TRBJ1-6
V: TRBV28
size: NA
DNA: TGTGCCAGCAGTTTTAGCGGGGGCGGTTCACCCCTCCACTTT
CDR3: CASSFSGGGSPLHF

D: NA
length: 12
J: TRBJ1-2
V: TRBV7-9
size: NA
DNA: TGTTCCAGCAGCCTCTCAGGTTCTGGCTACACCTTC
CDR3: CSSSLSGSGYTF

D: TRBD1
length: 17
J: TRBJ1-6
V: TRBV18
size: NA
DNA: TGTGCCAGCTCACCAACCTCGGACAGGGGCCGAAATTCACCCCTCCACTTT
CDR3: CASSPTSDRGRNSPLHF

D: NA
length: 13
J: TRBJ1-2
V: TRBV5-1
size: NA
DNA: TGCGCCAGCAGCTTGGATGGGCAGGGAGGCTACACCTTC
CDR3: CASSLDGQGGYTF

D: NA
length: 18
J: TRBJ2-2
V: TRBV4-3
size: NA
DNA: TGCGCCAGCAGCCAAGATAGGCCGGCAGGATTGAACACCGGGGAGCTGTTTTTT
CDR3: CASSQDRPAGLNTGELFF

D: NA
length: 12
J: TRBJ2-5
V: TRBV2
size: few
DNA: TGTGCCAGCAGTGCCCGGGTGGGGGCGGAATACTTC
CDR3: CASSARVGAEYF

D: NA
length: 16
J: TRBJ1-4
V: TRBV7-2
size: few
DNA: TGTGCCAGCAGCTTTGGGTCGTTTTCGGAGGACGAAAAACTGTTTTTT
CDR3: CASSFGSFSEDEKLFF

D: NA
length: 14
J: TRBJ1-5
V: TRBV5-1
size: NA
DNA: TGCGCCAGCAGGCCAGACAGTGTTTATCAGCCCCAGCATTTT
CDR3: CASRPDSVYQPQHF

D: NA
length: 17
J: TRBJ1-6
V: TRBV25-1
size: few
DNA: TGTGCCAGCAGTGAAGCAAGCAGACTGGACTTAAAATCACCCCTCCACTTT
CDR3: CASSEASRLDLKSPLHF

D: NA
length: 14
J: TRBJ2-3
V: TRBV5-8
size: NA
DNA: TGTGCCAGCAGCCCCACCGAGGGCACAGATACGCAGTATTTT
CDR3: CASSPTEGTDTQYF

D: TRBD1
length: 14
J: TRBJ1-2
V: TRBV29-1
size: NA
DNA: TGCAGCGTTGGCTCACGGGACAGGGTTTCTGGCTACACCTTC
CDR3: CSVGSRDRVSGYTF

D: TRBD2
length: 12
J: TRBJ2-3
V: TRBV7-3
size: once
DNA: TGTGCCAGCAGCAAGTCGGGGGGGACGCAGTATTTT
CDR3: CASSKSGGTQYF

D: TRBD1
length: 19
J: TRBJ2-1
V: TRBV10-1
size: NA
DNA: TGCGCCAGCAGCAAAACGGGACAGGGTACGGATGGGGGGAGCAATGAGCAGTTCTTC
CDR3: CASSKTGQGTDGGSNEQFF

D: TRBD1
length: 20
J: TRBJ2-2
V: TRBV4-2
size: few
DNA: TGTGCCAGCAGCCTTCCTGGTGTGGGACAGGGGTTTTCGAACACCGGGGAGCTGTTTTTT
CDR3: CASSLPGVGQGFSNTGELFF

D: NA
length: 13
J: TRBJ2-3
V: TRBV9
size: NA
DNA: TGTGCCAGCAGCTTATACCGACAGGATACGCAGTATTTT
CDR3: CASSLYRQDTQYF

D: NA
length: 16
J: TRBJ2-1
V: TRBV27
size: NA
DNA: TGTGCCAGCAGTTTTATACAGTCCCTTCCCTACAATGAGCAGTTCTTC
CDR3: CASSFIQSLPYNEQFF

D: TRBD2
length: 16
J: TRBJ2-3
V: TRBV11-3
size: NA
DNA: TGTGCCAGCAGCCGGACTAGCGGGGGTTTCACAGATACGCAGTATTTT
CDR3: CASSRTSGGFTDTQYF

D: TRBD2
length: 17
J: TRBJ2-5
V: TRBV19
size: few
DNA: TGTGCCCCGAGTGGGAGGGCCGGGAGGGGGATCCAAGAGACCCAGTACTTC
CDR3: CAPSGRAGRGIQETQYF

D: NA
length: 16
J: TRBJ1-3
V: TRBV7-2
size: NA
DNA: TGTGCCAGCAGCTTAGATCCGCCGGGAAACGGAAACACCATATATTTT
CDR3: CASSLDPPGNGNTIYF

D: TRBD2
length: 16
J: TRBJ2-5
V: TRBV7-9
size: NA
DNA: TGTGCCAGCAGTTTGGGACTAGCGGGGGGTGGAGAGACCCAGTACTTC
CDR3: CASSLGLAGGGETQYF

D: TRBD2
length: 13
J: TRBJ2-5
V: TRBV18
size: NA
DNA: TGTGCCAGCTCCGGACTAGCGCAAGAGACCCAGTACTTC
CDR3: CASSGLAQETQYF

D: TRBD2
length: 15
J: TRBJ2-1
V: TRBV5-4
size: NA
DNA: TGTGCCAGCAGCTTCAGCGGGGGCCCACACAATGAGCAGTTCTTC
CDR3: CASSFSGGPHNEQFF

D: TRBD1
length: 13
J: TRBJ2-1
V: TRBV2
size: NA
DNA: TGTGCCAGCATCCGACAGGGGGGGGTAGGGCAGTTCTTC
CDR3: CASIRQGGVGQFF

D: TRBD2
length: 16
J: TRBJ2-7
V: TRBV7-2
size: NA
DNA: TGTGCCAGCAGCTTGGGAAGACTAGCGGGGACTCGAGAGCAGTACTTC
CDR3: CASSLGRLAGTREQYF

D: TRBD1
length: 15
J: TRBJ1-6
V: TRBV6-1
size: NA
DNA: TGTGCCAGCAGTGAAGGGACAGGGGCTTCCTCACCCCTCCACTTT
CDR3: CASSEGTGASSPLHF

D: TRBD2
length: 14
J: TRBJ2-7
V: TRBV19
size: NA
DNA: TGTGCCAGTAGTACTTTCACAGCGGGGGGCGAGCAGTACTTC
CDR3: CASSTFTAGGEQYF

D: TRBD2
length: 14
J: TRBJ2-4
V: TRBV11-2
size: few
DNA: TGTGCCAGCAGCTTAGAATTGACTAGCGGGGCGGCGAACTTC
CDR3: CASSLELTSGAANF

D: TRBD1
length: 13
J: TRBJ1-2
V: TRBV30
size: once
DNA: TGTGCCTGGAACTCGGCAGGGGGTAATCGCTACACCTTC
CDR3: CAWNSAGGNRYTF

D: NA
length: 13
J: TRBJ1-2
V: TRBV30
size: NA
DNA: TGTGCCTGGAGTGTACTGCGGGGGTATGGCTACACCTTC
CDR3: CAWSVLRGYGYTF

D: NA
length: 17
J: TRBJ1-6
V: TRBV5-8
size: NA
DNA: TGTGCCAGCAGCGACATATCGGGGGAGCCCTATAATTCACCCCTCCACTTT
CDR3: CASSDISGEPYNSPLHF

D: NA
length: 12
J: TRBJ2-1
V: TRBV4-2
size: NA
DNA: TGTGCCAGCAGCCAGGCCAACAATGAGCAGTTCTTC
CDR3: CASSQANNEQFF

D: NA
length: 14
J: TRBJ1-6
V: TRBV4-3
size: NA
DNA: TGCGCCAGCAGCCAAGATTCTGTGAATTCACCCCTCCACTTT
CDR3: CASSQDSVNSPLHF